The 26 T cell receptor beta chains in this list originate from one sample, sequenced in a study of cytomegalovirus exposure and HLA in healthy donors. The PCR contained 60 Vbeta and 13 Jbeta primers. This table comes from immunoSEQ multiplex PCR, and its TCRdb copy is limited to in-frame clones, with some not included. This sample's table reports approximately 50,000 clones. The material sequenced was PBMCs. The receptors shown here come from a male donor in good health and CMV-seropositive.

V is TRBV28 and J is TRBJ2-1; the D gene is possibly TRBD2 (6 bases). The CDR3 runs 12 residues. V was clipped by 6 bases and J by 10 bases, with 13 bases between them. Germline V CDR1 and CDR2: MDHEN, SYDVKM. CDR3 bases: TGTGCCAGCAGCCTCCCAGGGAGGGAGCAGTTCTTC. Translation gives CASSLPGREQFF.

This chain links TRBV28 with TRBJ1-2, with 12 bases identical to TRBD1. This CDR3 region has 15 residues. Per the germline V gene, CDR1 is MDHEN and CDR2 is SYDVKM. Trimming removed 5 bases from V and 7 bases from J; junction bases left unmatched: 8. The chain's CDR3 is CASSPWGQGARGYTF. CDR3 DNA sequence: TGTGCCAGCAGTCCCTGGGGACAGGGGGCGCGTGGCTACACCTTC.

The chain uses TRBV27 and TRBJ2-5; TRBD1 aligns across 8 bases. The closer fit of TRBJ2-7 to the DNA end suggests the J call may be wrong. CDR3 length: 13 amino acids. CDR1 is MNHEY, CDR2 SMNVEV, per germline (reference sequence). The CDR3 coding sequence is TGTGCCAGCAGAGGACAGGGAAAATACGAGCAGTACTTC. Encoded protein: CASRGQGKYEQYF.

The chain has TRBV15 and TRBJ2-3, with 14 bases identical to TRBD2. V lost 3 bases to trimming and J lost 3 bases; unmatched junction nucleotides: 5. Germline V gene sequence: CDR1 LNHNV, CDR2 YYDKDF (reference sequence). This CDR3 contains 17 residues. The CDR3 is CATSRTRTSGGTDTQYF. The CDR3 bases are TGTGCCACCAGCAGGACTAGGACTAGCGGGGGGACAGATACGCAGTATTTT.

This chain joins TRBV30 and TRBJ2-1; the D gene is possibly TRBD2 (5 bases). The V and J ends lost 6 bases and 3 bases respectively, with 12 bases between them. The CDR3 extends over 13 amino acids. Germline CDR1 reads GTSNPN; CDR2 reads SVGIG (reference sequence). As DNA, the CDR3 is TGTGCCTGCCCGTTTCGGGGCTACAATGAGCAGTTCTTC. This gives the protein CACPFRGYNEQFF.

For the CDR3, the DNA is TGCGCCAGCAGCCAAGGGCCGGGGTATGATGCTTTCTTT. This sequence encodes CASSQGPGYDAFF. The V gene is TRBV4-1, the J gene TRBJ1-1, with unresolved D. The germline V gene encodes CDR1 MGHRA and CDR2 YSYEKL. The CDR3 loop spans 13 amino acids. V lost 1 base and J lost 11, with 14 bases in between.

V gene TRBV6-5 combines with J gene TRBJ2-5; TRBD2 matches at 7 bases. The V segment lost 6 bases and the J segment 5 bases; nucleotides outside the gene matches: 6. The CDR3 totals 13 residues. Germline loops: CDR1 MNHEY, CDR2 SVGAGI. Here the CDR3 DNA reads TGTGCCAGCAGACCCTTCGGGGGGGAGACCCAGTACTTC. This sequence encodes CASRPFGGETQYF.

V and J are TRBV4-3 and TRBJ2-7; TRBD2 aligns across 8 bases. V shed 1 base, J shed 4 bases, and the junction held 12 bases outside the gene matches. This CDR3 has 17 amino acids. Germline-derived CDR1 and CDR2 are LGHNA and YSLEER. The CDR3 region is CASSQVQRGPQGYEQYF. CDR3 nucleotide sequence: TGCGCCAGCAGCCAAGTGCAGCGGGGGCCCCAAGGTTACGAGCAGTACTTC.

V usage is TRBV6-5 and J usage is TRBJ1-2; maybe TRBD1 (6 bases). There are 13 residues in the CDR3. Deletions cut 6 bases from V and 4 bases from J, with 12 bases between. Germline lookup yields CDR1 MNHEY and CDR2 SVGAGI. CDR3 amino acids: CASRADSRYGYTF. The CDR3 DNA reads as TGTGCCAGCAGGGCGGACAGTCGCTATGGCTACACCTTC.

The chain employs TRBV19 and TRBJ1-1; a possible D gene is TRBD1 (5 bases). V lost 5 bases and J lost 1, with 14 bases in between. Germline loops: CDR1 LNHDA, CDR2 SQIVND (reference sequence). The CDR3 runs 15 residues. The CDR3 loop is CASSQWGQGNTEAFF. The CDR3 DNA reads as TGTGCCAGTAGTCAATGGGGCCAAGGGAACACTGAAGCTTTCTTT. Based on the CDR3 plus reference TRBV19 and TRBJ1-1, the full variable domain is DGGITQSPKYLFRKEGQNVTLSCEQNLNHDAMYWYRQDPGQGLRLIYYSQIVNDFQKGDIAEGYSVSREKKESFPLTVTSAQKNPTAFYLCASSQWGQGNTEAFFGQGTRLTVV.

J is TRBJ2-6 and V is TRBV5-4, with D hard to call. This CDR3 is 17 amino acids long. Germline V gene data show CDR1 as SGHNT and CDR2 as YYREEE (reference sequence). V dropped 0 bases and J dropped 0 bases, with 10 bases sitting between them. The CDR3 coding sequence is TGTGCCAGCAGCTTGGACAGCTTCTCCTCTGGGGCCAACGTCCTGACTTTC. Translated, it gives CASSLDSFSSGANVLTF.

The chain is built from TRBV6-6 and TRBJ1-1, with D perhaps TRBD1 (5 bases). Trimming shortened V by 4 bases and J by 4 bases, and 16 bases separated the two germline ends. Germline CDR1 and CDR2: MNHNY and SVGAGI (reference sequence). The CDR3 is made up of 15 amino acids. The CDR3 reads CASSSRWARGTEAFF. CDR3 sequence (DNA): TGTGCCAGCAGTTCGAGATGGGCAAGGGGCACTGAAGCTTTCTTT.

V gene TRBV7-7 combines with J gene TRBJ2-2, with 10 bases lining up with TRBD1. V trimming: 5 bases; J trimming: 3 bases; junction bases outside the gene matches: 6. Germline V gene data show CDR1 as SSHAT and CDR2 as FNYEAQ (reference sequence). CDR3 length: 16 residues. CDR3 bases: TGTGCCAGCAGCCTCGGGACAGGGGTGTACACCGGGGAGCTGTTTTTT. Encoded protein: CASSLGTGVYTGELFF.

This sequence joins TRBV4-1 and TRBJ2-1; D gene uncertain. In germline, CDR1 is MGHRA, CDR2 YSYEKL. Trimming shortened V by 4 bases and J by 6 bases, and 7 bases separated the two germline ends. The CDR3 contains 12 residues. The CDR3 nucleotides read TGCGCCAGCAGCCTTTGGAGCAATGAGCAGTTCTTC. Protein: CASSLWSNEQFF.

V is TRBV27 and J is TRBJ1-4; 9 positions match TRBD1. Germline V gene sequence: CDR1 MNHEY, CDR2 SMNVEV (reference sequence). The J segment lost 8 bases and the V segment lost 6 bases, leaving 13 bases of the junction unmatched. CDR3 length: 16 amino acids. DNA for the CDR3: TGTGCCAGCAGCATAACCCCGGGGACAGGGAAAGAAAAACTGTTTTTT. It yields the protein CASSITPGTGKEKLFF.

The chain uses TRBV10-3 and TRBJ1-1; tentatively, D is TRBD1 (6 bases). The germline V gene encodes CDR1 ENHRY and CDR2 SYGVKD. The CDR3 totals 16 residues. Trimming pared 10 bases from V and 5 bases from J, leaving 26 bases between. The CDR3 here is CATTRGATQGETEAFF. As DNA, the CDR3 is TGTGCCACCACGAGGGGAGCAACACAGGGAGAGACTGAAGCTTTCTTT.

This chain uses TRBV6-5 with TRBJ1-6; a weak D match, TRBD1 (5 bases). This CDR3 is built from 14 residues. V lost 2 bases, J lost 7 bases, and 9 bases lay in between. The V gene's germline CDR1 is MNHEY and CDR2 SVGAGI. CDR3 region: CASSYRGGNSPLHF. CDR3 nucleotide sequence: TGTGCCAGCAGTTACCGGGGGGGAAATTCACCCCTCCACTTT.

The chain is built from TRBV18 and TRBJ1-2; no clear D gene. This CDR3 contains 17 residues. Germline V gene lookup returns CDR1 KGHSH and CDR2 LQKENI. V gave up 6 bases and J gave up 3 bases, with 23 bases separating them. The CDR3 reads CASSPFNRINGDYGYTF. CDR3 in DNA: TGTGCCAGCTCCCCGTTCAACCGGATTAATGGAGACTATGGCTACACCTTC.

This chain links TRBV28 with TRBJ1-1, with D maybe TRBD1 (6 bases). Trimming took off 5 bases at V and 3 bases at J, with 13 bases between the two ends. The CDR3 totals 14 residues. The germline V gene encodes CDR1 MDHEN and CDR2 SYDVKM. CDR3 sequence reads: CASSLAGVDTEAFF. Here the CDR3 DNA reads TGTGCCAGCAGTCTTGCAGGGGTTGACACTGAAGCTTTCTTT.

The chain has TRBV11-2 and TRBJ2-4; D gene uncertain. The length of the CDR3 is 14 residues. Germline loops: CDR1 SGHAT, CDR2 FQNNGV. Trimming shortened V by 1 base and J by 0 bases, and 4 bases separated the two germline ends. The CDR3: CASSLALAKNIQYF. Written as DNA, the CDR3 is TGTGCCAGCAGCTTAGCACTAGCCAAAAACATTCAGTACTTC. The entire variable domain, with the rest obtained from reference TRBV11-2 and TRBJ2-4, is as follows: EAGVAQSPRYKIIEKRQSVAFWCNPISGHATLYWYQQILGQGPKLLIQFQNNGVVDDSQLPKDRFSAERLKGVDSTLKIQPAKLEDSAVYLCASSLALAKNIQYFGAGTRLSVL.

This chain links TRBV4-1 with TRBJ2-7; D not resolved. The V gene's germline CDR1 is MGHRA and CDR2 YSYEKL. This CDR3 comprises 15 residues. Deletions cut 3 bases from V and 2 bases from J, with 14 bases between. The CDR3 reads CASSHNPKSPYEQYF. In DNA, the CDR3 is TGCGCCAGCAGCCACAACCCTAAAAGCCCCTACGAGCAGTACTTC.

The chain is built from TRBV2 and TRBJ2-1, with TRBD1 identical over 9 bases. CDR3 length: 14 amino acids. The V and J ends lost 9 bases and 5 bases, in that order; junction bases with no gene match: 8. The germline CDR1 and CDR2 sequences are SNHLY and FYNNEI. CDR3 nucleotides: TGTGCCAGGGGGGGGACAGGGCCCCACAATGAGCAGTTCTTC. This translates into CARGGTGPHNEQFF.

This chain links TRBV6-5 with TRBJ2-7; D is ambiguous. This CDR3 comprises 16 residues. V was clipped by 0 bases and J by 7 bases, with 19 bases between them. Germline-derived CDR1 and CDR2 are MNHEY and SVGAGI. Written as DNA, the CDR3 is TGTGCCAGCAGTTACTCGAAATCAATGCCCCTCGCGGAGCAGTACTTC. Translated, it gives CASSYSKSMPLAEQYF.

The chain carries TRBV6-1 and TRBJ2-1, with a tentative D call TRBD1 (6 bases). The CDR3 loop spans 13 amino acids. Trimming took 7 bases from V and 3 from J, leaving 10 bases between them. In germline, CDR1 is MNHNS, CDR2 SASEGT. The CDR3 is CASTVRGYNEQFF. The DNA of the CDR3 is TGTGCCAGCACGGTCAGGGGCTACAATGAGCAGTTCTTC.

The chain joins TRBV5-1 to TRBJ2-7; 7 bases match TRBD2. The CDR3 extends over 16 amino acids. Germline assignment: CDR1 SGHRS and CDR2 YFSETQ. Trimming took 2 bases from V and 3 from J; bases not matched to a gene: 11. In DNA, the CDR3 is TGCGCCAGCAGCTTTGCGCTAGCGGACCACTTCTACGAGCAGTACTTC. Translated: CASSFALADHFYEQYF.

The chain links TRBV6-1 to TRBJ2-3, with 10 nucleotides matching TRBD2. This CDR3 has 17 amino acids. J lost 3 bases, V lost 2 bases, and 8 bases had no gene match. Germline lookup yields CDR1 MNHNS and CDR2 SASEGT. CDR3 protein: CASSEWLGSGGTDTQYF. CDR3 DNA sequence: TGTGCCAGCAGTGAATGGTTGGGTAGCGGGGGGACAGATACGCAGTATTTT.